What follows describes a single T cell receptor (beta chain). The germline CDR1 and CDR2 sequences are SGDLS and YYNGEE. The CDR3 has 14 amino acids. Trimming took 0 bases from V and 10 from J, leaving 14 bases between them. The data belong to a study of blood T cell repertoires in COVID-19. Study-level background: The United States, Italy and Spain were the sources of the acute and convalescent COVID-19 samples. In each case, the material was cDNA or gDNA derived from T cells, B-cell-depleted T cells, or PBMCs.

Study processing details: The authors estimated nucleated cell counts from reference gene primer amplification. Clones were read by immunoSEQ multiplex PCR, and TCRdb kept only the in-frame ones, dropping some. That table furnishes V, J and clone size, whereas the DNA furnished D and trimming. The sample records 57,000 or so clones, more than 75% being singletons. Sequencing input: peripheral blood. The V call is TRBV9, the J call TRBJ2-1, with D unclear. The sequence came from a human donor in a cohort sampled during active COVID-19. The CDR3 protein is CASSVGLGPAEQFF. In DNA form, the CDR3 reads TGTGCCAGCAGCGTAGGTCTAGGTCCCGCCGAGCAGTTCTTC.